The clone carrying this T cell receptor beta chain was detected only a few times. These data belong to a study of T cells after somatic rescue of genetic block. V lost 4 bases and J lost 0, with 6 bases in between. Per the germline V gene, CDR1 is SEHNR and CDR2 is FQNEAQ (reference sequence). The CDR3 consists of 13 residues. Using immunoSEQ multiplex PCR, the repertoire was profiled, and TCRdb retains in-frame clones only, with some absent. The table records more than 10,000 clones, under 85% of them present only once. Sequencing input: peripheral blood mononuclear cells (PBMCs). The clonotype originates from a boy younger than 18. The V and J genes are TRBV7-9 and TRBJ1-1; D ambiguous. CDR3 loop: CASSYPMNTEAFF. In DNA, the CDR3 is TGTGCCAGCAGCTACCCAATGAACACTGAAGCTTTCTTT.